These T cell receptor beta chains were read from a single sample in a study of shared clonotypes between healthy human individuals. Data came from immunoSEQ multiplex PCR; TCRdb stores just in-frame clones and leaves some out. In the table there are about 2 million clones, roughly 96% of which are singletons. Input material: naive CD4+ T cells sorted from blood. The receptors derive from a man between 18 and 29 years old in good health. CDR3s include the opening cysteine and the closing phenylalanine or tryptophan. Fields, in order: J gene, clone size, D gene, V gene, CDR3 DNA, CDR3 protein. D genes are given only for firm matches. Rows may omit the clone size; those that give it use once, few, many or a size class.

TRBJ1-1 NA NA TRBV2 TGTGCCAGCAGTGATAATAGGCTTTACACTGAAGCTTTCTTT CASSDNRLYTEAFF
TRBJ2-5 NA NA TRBV4-1 TGCGCCAGCAGCCAGTTCCTAACAGAGACCCAGTACTTC CASSQFLTETQYF
TRBJ2-7 once NA TRBV19 TGTGCCAGTAGTACTCAACAGGGCGGGTCCTACGAGCAGTACTTC CASSTQQGGSYEQYF
TRBJ2-5 once NA TRBV30 TGTGCCTGGAGGGGAGCGGCAAGAGAGACCCAGTACTTC CAWRGAARETQYF
TRBJ2-6 NA NA TRBV5-1 TGCGCCAGCAGCAACCGGGACGGAAGCTCTGGGGCCAACGTCCTGACTTTC CASSNRDGSSGANVLTF
TRBJ2-7 NA NA TRBV27 TGTGCCAGCAGTTTATCCAGAAATGCCGCCGAGCAGTACTTC CASSLSRNAAEQYF
TRBJ2-7 NA NA TRBV5-1 TGCGCCAGCAGCTTGGATGCCGCCTACGAGCAGTACTTC CASSLDAAYEQYF
TRBJ2-7 NA TRBD2 TRBV15 TGTGCCACCAGCAGAGCAAATAGCGGGGGGCGCAGAGAAGAGCAGTACTTC CATSRANSGGRREEQYF
TRBJ1-2 NA TRBD1 TRBV5-1 TGCGCCAGCAGCTTGGCTGACAGGGTACGGGGCTACACCTTC CASSLADRVRGYTF
TRBJ1-6 few TRBD1 TRBV10-3 TGTGCCACGAGAAAAGGGGACAGAGAAAATTCACCCCTCCACTTT CATRKGDRENSPLHF
TRBJ2-7 once NA TRBV29-1 TGCAGCGTTCGCCGGGGATTGGACGAGGCCTACGAGCAGTACTTC CSVRRGLDEAYEQYF
TRBJ2-7 once TRBD2 TRBV28 TGTGCCAGCAGTTTTTTGGGGCGGGAGATGACCGAAACCCACCACTACGAGCAGTACTTC CASSFLGREMTETHHYEQYF
TRBJ2-2 NA TRBD1 TRBV10-3 TGTGCCATCAGTCCTGGACAGGGGGCTGACGGGGAGCTGTTTTTT CAISPGQGADGELFF
TRBJ1-6 once NA TRBV7-2 TGTGCCAGCAGCTTTCAGCCTGAGGGATCACCCCTCCACTTT CASSFQPEGSPLHF
TRBJ1-1 once TRBD1 TRBV5-1 TGCGCCAGCAGCTTGGGACAGGGAGGCACTGAAGCTTTCTTT CASSLGQGGTEAFF
TRBJ2-3 NA TRBD2 TRBV7-8 TGTGCCAGCAGCGGAACTAGCGTCAAAGGTTCCCGCACAGATACGCAGTATTTT CASSGTSVKGSRTDTQYF
TRBJ1-2 NA NA TRBV30 TGTGCCTGGAGTGCTCAGGCTAAGGGGACGGATGGCTACACCTTC CAWSAQAKGTDGYTF
TRBJ2-5 NA TRBD2 TRBV6-1 TGTGCCAGCAGTGGGACTAGTGATGAGACCCAGTACTTC CASSGTSDETQYF
TRBJ2-3 once NA TRBV5-4 TGTGCCAGCAGCTTGGCGGGAAGGGCAGATACGCAGTATTTT CASSLAGRADTQYF
TRBJ2-1 NA TRBD2 TRBV6-6 TGTGCCACCCCTGTCGCGGGAGGCCCCAACAATGAGCAGTTCTTC CATPVAGGPNNEQFF
TRBJ2-3 NA NA TRBV29-1 TGCAGCGTTGTAATTAGCGGCCCTAGCACAGATACGCAGTATTTT CSVVISGPSTDTQYF
TRBJ2-2 NA NA TRBV5-1 TGCGCCAGCAGCTTGCTCGGGGACACCGGGGAGCTGTTTTTT CASSLLGDTGELFF
TRBJ2-3 once TRBD1 TRBV2 TGTGCCAGCAGTCCAGGGGGTCCAGATACGCAGTATTTT CASSPGGPDTQYF
TRBJ1-1 once NA TRBV25-1 TGTGCCAGCAGTGAACGGATTTCGTACACTGAAGCTTTCTTT CASSERISYTEAFF
TRBJ2-3 NA NA TRBV7-9 TGTGCCAGCAGCCCACAAATCCGGACCTCCTCTTCGCAGTATTTT CASSPQIRTSSSQYF
TRBJ1-1 NA NA TRBV5-5 TGTGCCAGCAGCTACTACCCTCGAGGGTTGAACACTGAAGCTTTCTTT CASSYYPRGLNTEAFF
TRBJ1-1 NA TRBD1 TRBV6-5 TGTGCCAGCTTCAGGGGGCAGGCTGAAGCTTTCTTT CASFRGQAEAFF
TRBJ2-5 NA TRBD2 TRBV30 TGTGCCTGGAAATCGGGAAAAGTCAGCGGGAGGGGACGAGAGACCCAGTACTTC CAWKSGKVSGRGRETQYF
TRBJ1-2 few NA TRBV7-2 TGTGCCGGCAGCTTAGATGGGACCAGCACTAGGGGCTACACCTTC CAGSLDGTSTRGYTF